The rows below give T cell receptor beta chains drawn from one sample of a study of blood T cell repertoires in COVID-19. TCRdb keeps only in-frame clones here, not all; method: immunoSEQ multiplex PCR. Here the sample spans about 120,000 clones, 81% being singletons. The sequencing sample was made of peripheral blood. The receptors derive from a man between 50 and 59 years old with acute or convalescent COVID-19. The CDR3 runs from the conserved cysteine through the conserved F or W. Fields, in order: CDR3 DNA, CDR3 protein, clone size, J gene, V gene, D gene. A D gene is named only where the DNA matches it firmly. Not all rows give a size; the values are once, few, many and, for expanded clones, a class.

CDR3nt: TGTGCCAGCAGCTTGGCCGGGAAGTACAATGAGCAGTTCTTC
CDR3aa: CASSLAGKYNEQFF
abundance: NA
j_gene: TRBJ2-1
v_gene: TRBV11-2
d_gene: NA

CDR3nt: TGTGCCAGCAGCCAAGCGGGGGGGCGGGTTACTGAAGCTTTCTTT
CDR3aa: CASSQAGGRVTEAFF
abundance: once
j_gene: TRBJ1-1
v_gene: TRBV14
d_gene: NA

CDR3nt: TGTGCTAGTGGTTTGGTACGGAGGGTCCATAGAAACACCATATATTTT
CDR3aa: CASGLVRRVHRNTIYF
abundance: NA
j_gene: TRBJ1-3
v_gene: TRBV12-5
d_gene: NA

CDR3nt: TGCAGTGCTAGTTACCCCGAGAGGCAGTTCTTC
CDR3aa: CSASYPERQFF
abundance: NA
j_gene: TRBJ2-1
v_gene: TRBV20-1
d_gene: NA

CDR3nt: TGCGCCAGCAGCTTGGCCCGGAGAAACACTGAAGCTTTCTTT
CDR3aa: CASSLARRNTEAFF
abundance: NA
j_gene: TRBJ1-1
v_gene: TRBV5-1
d_gene: NA

CDR3nt: TGTGCCAGCAGGCAGATGGACAGCTATGGCTACACCTTC
CDR3aa: CASRQMDSYGYTF
abundance: NA
j_gene: TRBJ1-2
v_gene: TRBV21-1
d_gene: NA

CDR3nt: TGTGCCAGCAGCTTGGCCGGGACACAGAACACTGAAGCTTTCTTT
CDR3aa: CASSLAGTQNTEAFF
abundance: once
j_gene: TRBJ1-1
v_gene: TRBV5-4
d_gene: NA

CDR3nt: TGTGCCACCAGTGACCGCCGGGACAATAACTACAATGAGCAGTTCTTC
CDR3aa: CATSDRRDNNYNEQFF
abundance: NA
j_gene: TRBJ2-1
v_gene: TRBV24-1
d_gene: NA

CDR3nt: TGTGCCAGCAGCCGAGAGACAGGGTACCAAGAGACCCAGTACTTC
CDR3aa: CASSRETGYQETQYF
abundance: NA
j_gene: TRBJ2-5
v_gene: TRBV3-1/TRBV3-2
d_gene: TRBD1

CDR3nt: TGTGCCAGTAGTATACGGGATCAGCCCCAGCATTTT
CDR3aa: CASSIRDQPQHF
abundance: NA
j_gene: TRBJ1-5
v_gene: TRBV19
d_gene: NA

CDR3nt: TGTGCCAGCAGCTTGGACAGGGAATTCACCGGGGAGCTGTTTTTT
CDR3aa: CASSLDREFTGELFF
abundance: once
j_gene: TRBJ2-2
v_gene: TRBV5-4
d_gene: NA

CDR3nt: TGCAGTGCTCGTGGAGACCTAGCGGGGGGGCAGAGCACAGATACGCAGTATTTT
CDR3aa: CSARGDLAGGQSTDTQYF
abundance: once
j_gene: TRBJ2-3
v_gene: TRBV20-1
d_gene: TRBD2

CDR3nt: TGTGCCAGCTCACCACCTAGTTATACTGAAGCTTTCTTT
CDR3aa: CASSPPSYTEAFF
abundance: NA
j_gene: TRBJ1-1
v_gene: TRBV18
d_gene: NA

CDR3nt: TGTGCCTGGAGCACAACGGGACAGGGCTACACCGGGGAGCTGTTTTTT
CDR3aa: CAWSTTGQGYTGELFF
abundance: NA
j_gene: TRBJ2-2
v_gene: TRBV30
d_gene: TRBD1

CDR3nt: TGTGCCAGCACCGTTTCACGGGGGTGGACTGAAGCTTTCTTT
CDR3aa: CASTVSRGWTEAFF
abundance: NA
j_gene: TRBJ1-1
v_gene: TRBV2
d_gene: NA

CDR3nt: TGCGCCAGCAGTCTTTCGGAGGGCTTTAACACTGAAGCTTTCTTT
CDR3aa: CASSLSEGFNTEAFF
abundance: few
j_gene: TRBJ1-1
v_gene: TRBV4-1
d_gene: NA

CDR3nt: TGCGCCAGCAGCCGGGGACAGGCCCAAGAGACCCAGTACTTC
CDR3aa: CASSRGQAQETQYF
abundance: once
j_gene: TRBJ2-5
v_gene: TRBV5-1
d_gene: TRBD1

CDR3nt: TGCGCCAGCTGCGGACAGGGAGGTGAAGCTTTCTTT
CDR3aa: CASCGQGGEAFF
abundance: once
j_gene: TRBJ1-1
v_gene: TRBV10-2
d_gene: TRBD1

CDR3nt: TGTGCCAGCAGTGAACCAGGGTATTCAGGAAACACCATATATTTT
CDR3aa: CASSEPGYSGNTIYF
abundance: NA
j_gene: TRBJ1-3
v_gene: TRBV6-1
d_gene: NA

CDR3nt: TGTGCCCTCGAATTCGGGACAGCGAACACCGGGGAGCTGTTTTTT
CDR3aa: CALEFGTANTGELFF
abundance: NA
j_gene: TRBJ2-2
v_gene: TRBV30
d_gene: TRBD1

CDR3nt: TGTGCCAGCAGCTACTTGGGACAGAACTATGGCTACACCTTC
CDR3aa: CASSYLGQNYGYTF
abundance: NA
j_gene: TRBJ1-2
v_gene: TRBV7-9
d_gene: TRBD1

CDR3nt: TGTGCCAGCAGGGACAGGGGCGCAAAGGGCTATGGCTACACCTTC
CDR3aa: CASRDRGAKGYGYTF
abundance: few
j_gene: TRBJ1-2
v_gene: TRBV6-5
d_gene: TRBD1

CDR3nt: TGTGCCAGCAGTCTATACGTGACACGTGAAAGCTACGAGCAGTACTTC
CDR3aa: CASSLYVTRESYEQYF
abundance: NA
j_gene: TRBJ2-7
v_gene: TRBV3-1/TRBV3-2
d_gene: NA

CDR3nt: TGTGCCACCAGTGAGCAGGGGGCTTGGGAGACCCAGTACTTC
CDR3aa: CATSEQGAWETQYF
abundance: few
j_gene: TRBJ2-5
v_gene: TRBV24-1
d_gene: TRBD1

CDR3nt: TGTGCCAGCAGTTCGCTGGGAGCAGGGGGTCCCTCCTATGGCTACACCTTC
CDR3aa: CASSSLGAGGPSYGYTF
abundance: NA
j_gene: TRBJ1-2
v_gene: TRBV6-2/TRBV6-3
d_gene: TRBD1

CDR3nt: TGTGCCAGCAGTGATATCGGACAGCAAAATGAAAAACTGTTTTTT
CDR3aa: CASSDIGQQNEKLFF
abundance: NA
j_gene: TRBJ1-4
v_gene: TRBV2
d_gene: NA

CDR3nt: TGTGCCAGTAGTATATCCGGCGGGGTTTCCTACGAGCAGTACTTC
CDR3aa: CASSISGGVSYEQYF
abundance: NA
j_gene: TRBJ2-7
v_gene: TRBV19
d_gene: NA

CDR3nt: TGTGCCAGCAGCCTCGGGACAGGGGTCACTAATGAAAAACTGTTTTTT
CDR3aa: CASSLGTGVTNEKLFF
abundance: NA
j_gene: TRBJ1-4
v_gene: TRBV5-8
d_gene: TRBD1

CDR3nt: TGTGCCAGCAGCTTAGACAGGGTGACTGGAAACACCATATATTTT
CDR3aa: CASSLDRVTGNTIYF
abundance: NA
j_gene: TRBJ1-3
v_gene: TRBV11-2
d_gene: NA

CDR3nt: TGCAGTGCTAGTCAGGGTACGAATCAGCCCCAGCATTTT
CDR3aa: CSASQGTNQPQHF
abundance: few
j_gene: TRBJ1-5
v_gene: TRBV20-1
d_gene: NA

CDR3nt: TGTGCCAGCAGCGTAGGGCCGAACAATTCACCCCTCCACTTT
CDR3aa: CASSVGPNNSPLHF
abundance: NA
j_gene: TRBJ1-6
v_gene: TRBV9
d_gene: NA

CDR3nt: TGTGCCAGTAGTATCCAGGGATACGAGCAGTACTTC
CDR3aa: CASSIQGYEQYF
abundance: NA
j_gene: TRBJ2-7
v_gene: TRBV19
d_gene: NA

CDR3nt: TGCGCCAGCAGCCAAGATGAAGGGGTGCGGAATCAGCCCCAGCATTTT
CDR3aa: CASSQDEGVRNQPQHF
abundance: NA
j_gene: TRBJ1-5
v_gene: TRBV4-1
d_gene: NA

CDR3nt: TGTGCCAGCAGCGGACGGGACAGGGGGCTCTTGGGGAACACTGAAGCTTTCTTT
CDR3aa: CASSGRDRGLLGNTEAFF
abundance: few
j_gene: TRBJ1-1
v_gene: TRBV9
d_gene: TRBD1

CDR3nt: TGTGCCAGTAGTATATCCGGGACAGGGGGGACTGAAGCTTTCTTT
CDR3aa: CASSISGTGGTEAFF
abundance: NA
j_gene: TRBJ1-1
v_gene: TRBV19
d_gene: TRBD1

CDR3nt: TGTGCCAGCAGTGATATCCTAGGGACTCTGCGGGATACGCAGTATTTT
CDR3aa: CASSDILGTLRDTQYF
abundance: NA
j_gene: TRBJ2-3
v_gene: TRBV6-1
d_gene: NA

CDR3nt: TGTGCCAGCAGTCGGACTAGCGGGGGGAACTACAATGAGCAGTTCTTC
CDR3aa: CASSRTSGGNYNEQFF
abundance: NA
j_gene: TRBJ2-1
v_gene: TRBV7-9
d_gene: TRBD2

CDR3nt: TGTGCCAGCACCCTAGGGGAGGGGCAGGAGCAGTTCTTC
CDR3aa: CASTLGEGQEQFF
abundance: once
j_gene: TRBJ2-1
v_gene: TRBV6-5
d_gene: TRBD2

CDR3nt: TGTGCCAGTAGTATCGACAGGGTGAATTCACCCCTCCACTTT
CDR3aa: CASSIDRVNSPLHF
abundance: NA
j_gene: TRBJ1-6
v_gene: TRBV19
d_gene: TRBD1

CDR3nt: TGTGCCAGCAGCGCAGAAGCGGCGACAAGCACAGATACGCAGTATTTT
CDR3aa: CASSAEAATSTDTQYF
abundance: NA
j_gene: TRBJ2-3
v_gene: TRBV9
d_gene: NA

CDR3nt: TGTGCCAGCAGGTCCGGGACAGGGTTGCGGGAGACCCAGTACTTC
CDR3aa: CASRSGTGLRETQYF
abundance: NA
j_gene: TRBJ2-5
v_gene: TRBV2
d_gene: TRBD1

CDR3nt: TGTGCCAGCAGTGATCACGGGACAGGGGGCGCATATGGCTACACCTTC
CDR3aa: CASSDHGTGGAYGYTF
abundance: NA
j_gene: TRBJ1-2
v_gene: TRBV6-1
d_gene: TRBD1

CDR3nt: TGTGCCAGCAGCCAGAGACCCTCAGGGAGGTGGAACTATGGCTACACCTTC
CDR3aa: CASSQRPSGRWNYGYTF
abundance: NA
j_gene: TRBJ1-2
v_gene: TRBV3-1/TRBV3-2
d_gene: NA

CDR3nt: TGTGCCTGGCAACATACGACACAATCTGGAAACACCATATATTTT
CDR3aa: CAWQHTTQSGNTIYF
abundance: NA
j_gene: TRBJ1-3
v_gene: TRBV30
d_gene: NA

CDR3nt: TGCGCCAGCAGCTTGGCCCTAACCGGGACAGGCAACACTGAAGCTTTCTTT
CDR3aa: CASSLALTGTGNTEAFF
abundance: NA
j_gene: TRBJ1-1
v_gene: TRBV5-1
d_gene: TRBD1

CDR3nt: TGTGCCAGCAGTTTCCAGGGACAGGGCACTGAAGCTTTCTTT
CDR3aa: CASSFQGQGTEAFF
abundance: once
j_gene: TRBJ1-1
v_gene: TRBV28
d_gene: TRBD1

CDR3nt: TGTGCCTGGAGTACAGGGGTGGGCCTAGGCGGCTACACCTTC
CDR3aa: CAWSTGVGLGGYTF
abundance: NA
j_gene: TRBJ1-2
v_gene: TRBV30
d_gene: TRBD1

CDR3nt: TGTGCCAGCAGTTCGGAGGGAGCAACTAATGAAAAACTGTTTTTT
CDR3aa: CASSSEGATNEKLFF
abundance: NA
j_gene: TRBJ1-4
v_gene: TRBV28
d_gene: NA

CDR3nt: TGTGCCAGCAGCGTGACGGGAGGGGGAGATGAAAAACTGTTTTTT
CDR3aa: CASSVTGGGDEKLFF
abundance: few
j_gene: TRBJ1-4
v_gene: TRBV7-9
d_gene: NA

CDR3nt: TGTGCCAGCAGTGAGTCAGGGGGTCACGGGGAGCTGTTTTTT
CDR3aa: CASSESGGHGELFF
abundance: NA
j_gene: TRBJ2-2
v_gene: TRBV6-1
d_gene: TRBD1

CDR3nt: TGTGCCAGCAGGGTGACAGATGAAGCTTTCTTT
CDR3aa: CASRVTDEAFF
abundance: NA
j_gene: TRBJ1-1
v_gene: TRBV6-5
d_gene: NA

CDR3nt: TGCGCCAGCAGCGGGGCGGAGGGCTATGGCTACACCTTC
CDR3aa: CASSGAEGYGYTF
abundance: NA
j_gene: TRBJ1-2
v_gene: TRBV5-1
d_gene: NA

CDR3nt: TGTGCCAGTAGTCCCCCGACAGGGTTCTATGGCTACACCTTC
CDR3aa: CASSPPTGFYGYTF
abundance: NA
j_gene: TRBJ1-2
v_gene: TRBV19
d_gene: TRBD1